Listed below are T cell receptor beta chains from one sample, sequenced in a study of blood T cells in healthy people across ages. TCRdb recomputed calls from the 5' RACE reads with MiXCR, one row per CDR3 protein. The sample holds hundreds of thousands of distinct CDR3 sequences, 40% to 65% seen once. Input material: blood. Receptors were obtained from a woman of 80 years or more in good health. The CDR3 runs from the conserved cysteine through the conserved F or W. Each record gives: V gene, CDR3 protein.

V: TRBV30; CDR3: CAWSRTGQLSYEQYF
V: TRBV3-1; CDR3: CASSFGTSGSSDEQFF
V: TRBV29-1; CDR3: CSVEAGRPDEQYF
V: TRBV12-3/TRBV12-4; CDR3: CASHPEARNTGELFF
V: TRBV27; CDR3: CASSSRTSGRSNSYNEQFF
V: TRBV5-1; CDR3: CASSSGLARGADTQYF
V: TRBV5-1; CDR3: CASSLAGGGANYGYTF
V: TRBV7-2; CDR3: CASSLVREEPYNEQFF
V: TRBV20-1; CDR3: CSYRREDIGELFF
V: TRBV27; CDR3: CASAFQGSPTDTQYF
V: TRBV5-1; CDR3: CASSSGRTGGYTF
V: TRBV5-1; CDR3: CASRDGSGPGNTIYF
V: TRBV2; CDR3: CASNGGADEKLFF
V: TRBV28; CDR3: CASSATDGYSYEQYF
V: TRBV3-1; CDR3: CASSVRQGWTFF
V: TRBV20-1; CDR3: CSAPDSYNEQYF
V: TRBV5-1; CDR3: CASSRRLAGGNEQFF
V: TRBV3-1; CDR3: CASSQERRTQYF
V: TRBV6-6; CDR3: CASILGNTIYF
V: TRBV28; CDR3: CATRDTSSYEQYF
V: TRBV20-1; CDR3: CSARTLSSYNSPLHF
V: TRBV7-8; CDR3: CASRRLGTVEQYF
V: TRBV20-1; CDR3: CSATGTSGGYEQFF
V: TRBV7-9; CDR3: CASSLKGETDYEQYF
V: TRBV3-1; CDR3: CASSQEGGVTGELFF
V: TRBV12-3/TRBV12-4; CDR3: CASSLAGNAIYF
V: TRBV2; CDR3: CASSIRGEQYF